This T cell receptor beta chain was documented in a study of cytomegalovirus exposure and HLA in healthy donors. General study points: Reportedly, diagnosis of cytomegalovirus status by the classifier showed high specificity and sensitivity.

As regards this clone: The target antigen is unknown.

J gave up 3 bases and V 1 base, and 7 bases lay outside the gene matches. CDR3 size: 17 residues. CDR1 SGHRS and CDR2 YFSETQ come from the germline V gene. Donors showed nominal health when sampled, although they likely had unrecorded immune exposures. The PCR had 60 Vbeta and 13 Jbeta primers. Assay: immunoSEQ multiplex PCR; the TCRdb copy retains only in-frame clones and omits some. The top ten hold roughly 2.8% of the sample, which has some 150,000 clones, about 78% seen once. This chain connects TRBV5-1 to TRBJ2-1; 10 nucleotides agree with TRBD2. The sequence derives from a male donor in good health and CMV-seronegative. Source material: PBMCs. CDR3 coding DNA: TGCGCCAGCAGCTTGTTGGCTAGCGGGAGTAGCTACAATGAGCAGTTCTTC. Protein product: CASSLLASGSSYNEQFF. The full variable domain, in which reference TRBV5-1 and TRBJ2-1 provide the parts outside the CDR3, is KAGVTQTPRYLIKTRGQQVTLSCSPISGHRSVSWYQQTPGQGLQFLFEYFSETQRNKGNFPGRFSGRQFSNSRSEMNVSTLELGDSALYLCASSLLASGSSYNEQFFGPGTRLTVL.